The entry below describes one TCR beta chain. This specimen comes from a study of shared clonotypes between healthy human individuals. Method: immunoSEQ multiplex PCR; TCRdb's copy keeps in-frame clones and lacks some. Here the sample spans more than 2 million clones, around 95% being singletons. The TCR originated in a man younger than 35 in good health. The sample consisted of naive CD4+ T cells sorted from blood. Regarding subset: CD45RA+ positively selected.

The CDR3 region is CASSYSVWGDEAFF. The CDR3 DNA reads as TGTGCCAGCAGTTACTCGGTATGGGGGGATGAAGCTTTCTTT. The gene calls are TRBV6-5 and TRBJ1-1; D perhaps matches TRBD1 (5 bases). Germline V lookup: CDR1 MNHEY, CDR2 SVGAGI. The CDR3 totals 14 residues. The V end was cut by 0 bases, the J end by 7 bases, with 12 bases between.